This entry lists 3 T cell receptor beta chains sequenced from one sample in a study of blood T cells in healthy people across ages. A second PCR of 7 to 11 cycles used a sample-barcoded 5' primer and a J-beta primer mix. TCRdb processed the 5' RACE reads anew with MiXCR; each CDR3 protein has one entry. The table has almost 550,000 distinct CDR3 sequences, around 24% seen once; the top ten hold just over 8.5%. The data were also submitted as part of a second study, on T cells of mothers and their children.

The specimen was blood. These receptors were obtained from a boy aged 5-17 years in good health.

This clonotype was observed a few times. The chain is built from TRBV15 and TRBJ2-5; D possibly corresponds to TRBD1 (5 bases). The tail of the sequence fits TRBJ2-1 better, so the J call may be wrong. CDR1 is LNHNV, CDR2 YYDKDF, per germline (reference sequence). The CDR3 loop spans 16 amino acids. The DNA for the CDR3 is TGTGCCACCAGCAGAGACCAGGGCAGACCCTACAATGAGCAGTTCTTC. Translated, it gives CATSRDQGRPYNEQFF.

The chain employs TRBV7-2 and TRBJ1-2, with D possibly being TRBD1 (5 bases). CDR1 and CDR2 (germline): SGHTA, FQGNSA. Trimming stripped 1 base from V and 7 bases from J, with 16 bases between. CDR3 length equals 15 residues. The CDR3 DNA sequence: TGTGCCAGCAGCTTAGAAGTTCGGGGGAACAGTGGCTACACCTTC. It codes for CASSLEVRGNSGYTF.

The genes are TRBV14 and TRBJ2-2, with TRBD1 identical over 11 bases. This CDR3 has 16 amino acids. In germline, CDR1 is SGHDN, CDR2 FVKESK. V was clipped by 6 bases and J by 1 base; unmatched bases: 4. CDR3 residues: CASRPGQGVNTGELFF. The CDR3 DNA reads as TGTGCCAGCAGACCGGGACAGGGGGTGAACACCGGGGAGCTGTTTTTT.